Listed below are T cell receptor beta chains from one sample, sequenced in a study of identical twins. TCRdb processed the 5' RACE reads anew with MiXCR; each CDR3 protein has one entry. The sample includes nearly 900,000 distinct CDR3 sequences, 9% to 15% of them seen just once. These sequences were also reported in another study, on yellow fever vaccine responses in identical twins.

The sample was PBMCs. These TCRs come from a woman in her late teens or twenties in good health. Each CDR3 is given with its conserved first and last residue. Each record gives: D gene, V gene, CDR3 length, clone size, J gene, CDR3 DNA, CDR3 protein. D genes are given only for firm matches. Only some rows state a clone size, as once, few, many or a class for expanded clones.

>TRBD2|TRBV5-1|17|many|TRBJ2-1
TGCGCCAGCAGCGGGGGGGGACTAGCGGTGATTTACAATGAGCAGTTCTTC
CASSGGGLAVIYNEQFF
>TRBD2|TRBV9|15|few|TRBJ2-3
TGTGCCAGCAGCATGGGACTAGCAGACACAGATACGCAGTATTTT
CASSMGLADTDTQYF
>TRBD2|TRBV20-1|19|.|TRBJ2-1
TGCAGTGCTAGATCACCGGGACTAGCGGGGGGGAGCTCCTACAATGAGCAGTTCTTC
CSARSPGLAGGSSYNEQFF
>.|TRBV10-2|16|few|TRBJ2-1
TGCGCCAGCAGTGAGTCTAGGCCTAGCTCCTACAATGAGCAGTTCTTC
CASSESRPSSYNEQFF
>.|TRBV29-1|11|.|TRBJ1-1
TGCAGCGTTGATATGCCAGGTGAAGCTTTCTTT
CSVDMPGEAFF
>TRBD1|TRBV7-9|14|.|TRBJ2-3
TGTGCCAGCGGCAAACAGGGGGCTGGAGATACGCAGTATTTT
CASGKQGAGDTQYF
>.|TRBV12-3/TRBV12-4|15|many|TRBJ2-6
TGTGCCAGCAGACTCTCAGGGGCTGGGGCCAACGTCCTGACTTTC
CASRLSGAGANVLTF
>TRBD2|TRBV6-1|17|few|TRBJ2-1
TGTGCCAGCAGCTGGACTAGGCGGGAGGGCTCCTACAATGAGCAGTTCTTC
CASSWTRREGSYNEQFF
>.|TRBV5-1|16|few|TRBJ2-3
TGCGCCAGCAGCTTGTCGGAGGTGTATAGCACAGATACGCAGTATTTT
CASSLSEVYSTDTQYF
>.|TRBV5-1|15|many|TRBJ1-5
TGCGCCAGCAGCACCGGGACAATTCCAAATCAGCCCCAGCATTTT
CASSTGTIPNQPQHF
>.|TRBV12-3/TRBV12-4|14|many|TRBJ1-1
TGTGCCAGCAGTTTATCGGTAGGGATCACTGAAGCTTTCTTT
CASSLSVGITEAFF
>TRBD2|TRBV3-1|15|.|TRBJ2-2
TGTGCCAGTAAACTAGCGGGAGGGCCTTCCGGGGAGCTGTTTTTT
CASKLAGGPSGELFF
>TRBD1|TRBV13|17|.|TRBJ2-1
TGTGCCAGCAGCCTCCTCCACAGGGGGATCTTGAACAATGAGCAGTTCTTC
CASSLLHRGILNNEQFF
>TRBD2|TRBV4-1|14|few|TRBJ2-7
TGCGCCAGCAGCCAAGGGTTAGCGGGTGAAGAGCAGTACTTC
CASSQGLAGEEQYF
>.|TRBV4-1|15|many|TRBJ1-5
TGCGCCAGCAGCCAAGATATAACAGGGATTCAGCCCCAGCATTTT
CASSQDITGIQPQHF
>.|TRBV7-6|16|few|TRBJ2-1
TGTGCCAGCAGCTTACAGGGGATGTTGGGTTACAATGAGCAGTTCTTC
CASSLQGMLGYNEQFF
>.|TRBV5-1|14|.|TRBJ2-4
TGCGCCAGCAGCTCAGGACTTAATGAAAACATTCAGTACTTC
CASSSGLNENIQYF
>.|TRBV4-1|14|.|TRBJ2-3
TGCGCCAGCAGCCACCCGGACTCTTTGGATACGCAGTATTTT
CASSHPDSLDTQYF